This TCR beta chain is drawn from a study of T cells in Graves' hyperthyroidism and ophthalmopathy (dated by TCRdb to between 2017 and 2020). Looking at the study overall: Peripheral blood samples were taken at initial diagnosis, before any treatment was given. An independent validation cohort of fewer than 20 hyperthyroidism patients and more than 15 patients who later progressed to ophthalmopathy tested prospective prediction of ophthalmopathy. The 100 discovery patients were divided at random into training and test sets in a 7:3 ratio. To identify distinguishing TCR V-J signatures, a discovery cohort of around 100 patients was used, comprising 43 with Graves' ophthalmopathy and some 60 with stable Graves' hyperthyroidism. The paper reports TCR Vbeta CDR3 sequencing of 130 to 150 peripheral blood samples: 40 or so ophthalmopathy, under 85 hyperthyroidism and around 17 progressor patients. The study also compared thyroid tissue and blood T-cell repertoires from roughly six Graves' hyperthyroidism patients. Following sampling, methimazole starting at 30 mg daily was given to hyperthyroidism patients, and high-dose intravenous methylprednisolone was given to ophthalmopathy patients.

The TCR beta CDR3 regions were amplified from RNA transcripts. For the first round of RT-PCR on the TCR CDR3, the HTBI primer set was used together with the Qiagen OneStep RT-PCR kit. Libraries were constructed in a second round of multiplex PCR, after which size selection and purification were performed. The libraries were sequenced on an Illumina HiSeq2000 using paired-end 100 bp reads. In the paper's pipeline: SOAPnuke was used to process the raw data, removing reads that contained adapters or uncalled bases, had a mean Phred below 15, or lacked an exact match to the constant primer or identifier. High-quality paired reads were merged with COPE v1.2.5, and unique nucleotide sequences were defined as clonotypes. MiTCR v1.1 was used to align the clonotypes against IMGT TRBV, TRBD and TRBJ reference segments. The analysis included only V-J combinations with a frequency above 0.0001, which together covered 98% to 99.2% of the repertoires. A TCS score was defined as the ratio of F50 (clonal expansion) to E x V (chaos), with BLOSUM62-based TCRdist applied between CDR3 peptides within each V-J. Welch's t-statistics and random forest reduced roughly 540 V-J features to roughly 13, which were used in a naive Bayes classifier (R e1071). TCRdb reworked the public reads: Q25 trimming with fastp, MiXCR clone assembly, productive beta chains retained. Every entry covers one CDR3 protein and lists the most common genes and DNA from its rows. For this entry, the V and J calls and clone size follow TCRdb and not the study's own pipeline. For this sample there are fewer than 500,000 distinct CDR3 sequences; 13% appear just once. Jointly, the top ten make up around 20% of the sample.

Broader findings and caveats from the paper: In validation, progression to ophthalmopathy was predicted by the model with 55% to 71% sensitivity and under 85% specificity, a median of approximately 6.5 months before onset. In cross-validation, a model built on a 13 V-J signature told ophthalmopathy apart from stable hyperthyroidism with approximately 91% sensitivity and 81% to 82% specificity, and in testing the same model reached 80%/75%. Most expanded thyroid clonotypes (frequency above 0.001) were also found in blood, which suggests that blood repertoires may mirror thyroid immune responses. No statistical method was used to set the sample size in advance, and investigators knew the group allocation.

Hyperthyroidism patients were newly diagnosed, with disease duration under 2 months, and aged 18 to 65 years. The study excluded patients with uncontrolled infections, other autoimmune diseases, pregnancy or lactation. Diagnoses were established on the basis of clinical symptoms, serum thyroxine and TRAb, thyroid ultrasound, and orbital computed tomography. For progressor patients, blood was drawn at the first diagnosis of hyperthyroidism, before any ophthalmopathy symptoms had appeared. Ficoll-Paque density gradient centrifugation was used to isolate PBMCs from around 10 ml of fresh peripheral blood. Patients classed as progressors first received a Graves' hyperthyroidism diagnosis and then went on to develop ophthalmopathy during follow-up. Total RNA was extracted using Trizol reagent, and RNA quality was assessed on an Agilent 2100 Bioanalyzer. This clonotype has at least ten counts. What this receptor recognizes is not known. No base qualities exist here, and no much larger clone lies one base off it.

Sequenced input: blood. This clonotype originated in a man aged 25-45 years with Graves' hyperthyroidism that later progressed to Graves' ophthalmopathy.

The DNA sequence reads TGTGCCTGGAGTGTCGGGCAGCTTTCGGCCCTCCACTTT. The resulting protein is CAWSVGQLSALHF. The chain uses TRBV30 and TRBJ1-6; no D gene call is confident. The CDR3 runs 13 residues from the cysteine to the phenylalanine. Left in the record is the CDR3 DNA by itself, 39 bases read in frame from the first base. From the germline V gene (reference sequence), CDR1 is GTSNPN and CDR2 is SVGIG. The germline ends are 14 bases apart after V is trimmed by 0 bases and J by 14 bases. Outside the CDR3, residues come from the reference TRBV30 and TRBJ1-6 proteins, so the full variable domain is: SQTIHQWPATLVQPVGSPLSLECTVEGTSNPNLYWYRQAAGRGLQLLFYSVGIGQISSEVPQNLSASRPQDRQFILSSKKLLLSDSGFYLCAWSVGQLSALHFGNGTRLTVT.